These T cell receptor beta chains were read from a single sample in a study of cytomegalovirus exposure and HLA in healthy donors. Generated by immunoSEQ multiplex PCR, the TCRdb table keeps only in-frame clones and is missing some. The sample has fewer than 200,000 clones, 82% seen once; the top ten hold about 1.6%. Sequencing was performed on PBMCs. The receptors here all came from a male donor in good health and CMV-seronegative. CDR3s include the opening cysteine and the closing phenylalanine or tryptophan. The D gene is left open where the match is weak. Clone size appears in some rows only: once, few, many, or a class for an expanded clone.

clone_size,d_call,j_call,v_call,cdr3_aa,cdr3_nt
NA,NA,TRBJ2-3,TRBV5-6,CASSLAAGKADTQYF,TGTGCCAGCAGCTTGGCAGCAGGGAAGGCAGATACGCAGTATTTT
NA,TRBD2,TRBJ2-3,TRBV6-6,CASKTSGGAGTQYF,TGTGCCAGCAAGACTAGCGGGGGGGCGGGTACGCAGTATTTT
NA,NA,TRBJ2-1,TRBV7-8,CASSTDSNEQFF,TGTGCCAGTTCGACGGACAGTAATGAGCAGTTCTTC
NA,NA,TRBJ2-7,TRBV7-3,CASSLQTGPYEQYF,TGTGCCAGCAGCTTACAAACAGGGCCCTACGAGCAGTACTTC
NA,TRBD2,TRBJ2-7,TRBV27,CASSRTSGSGQYF,TGTGCCAGCAGCCGGACTAGCGGTAGCGGGCAGTACTTC
NA,TRBD1,TRBJ1-6,TRBV27,CASKSPGTGLSPLHF,TGTGCCAGCAAATCACCCGGGACAGGGTTGTCACCCCTCCACTTT
NA,NA,TRBJ1-1,TRBV6-1,CASSLYGNTEAFF,TGTGCCAGCAGTCTTTACGGGAACACTGAAGCTTTCTTT
NA,TRBD1,TRBJ2-3,TRBV4-1,CAGSQDGTGGGRNTQYF,TGCGCCGGCAGCCAAGATGGGACAGGGGGCGGTAGAAATACGCAGTATTTT
NA,NA,TRBJ2-5,TRBV9,CASSVDPSQTQYF,TGTGCCAGCAGCGTAGACCCCAGTCAGACCCAGTACTTC
NA,NA,TRBJ1-1,TRBV19,CASSLQRIGAEAFF,TGTGCCAGTAGTCTACAGAGGATCGGGGCTGAAGCTTTCTTT
few,TRBD2,TRBJ2-5,TRBV4-2,CASSQGLAGAQETQYF,TGTGCCAGCAGCCAGGGACTAGCGGGGGCACAAGAGACCCAGTACTTC
NA,NA,TRBJ1-4,TRBV5-1,CASSLDGLNEKLFF,TGCGCCAGCAGCTTGGATGGACTTAATGAAAAACTGTTTTTT
few,TRBD1,TRBJ2-7,TRBV5-4,CASSPGQRAYEQYF,TGTGCCAGCAGCCCGGGACAGCGCGCCTACGAGCAGTACTTC
NA,NA,TRBJ1-1,TRBV7-2,CASSQSGVEAFF,TGTGCCAGCAGCCAGTCGGGGGTTGAAGCTTTCTTT
NA,NA,TRBJ2-3,TRBV5-1,CASSLNNPSTDTQYF,TGCGCCAGCAGCTTGAACAATCCCAGCACAGATACGCAGTATTTT
once,NA,TRBJ2-5,TRBV4-1,CASSQDPEETQYF,TGCGCCAGCAGCCAAGATCCTGAAGAGACCCAGTACTTC
NA,TRBD1,TRBJ2-2,TRBV15,CATSRQHRGPTGELFF,TGTGCCACCAGCAGACAACACAGGGGGCCTACCGGGGAGCTGTTTTTT
NA,TRBD1,TRBJ1-1,TRBV7-2,CASSLGGRGHTEAFF,TGTGCCAGCAGCTTAGGCGGCAGGGGGCACACTGAAGCTTTCTTT
NA,NA,TRBJ1-5,TRBV7-2,CASSSDGVSNQPQHF,TGTGCCAGCAGTTCGGACGGGGTTAGCAATCAGCCCCAGCATTTT
NA,NA,TRBJ1-5,TRBV6-5,CASSKSRGQPQHF,TGTGCCAGCAGTAAATCCAGGGGCCAGCCCCAGCATTTT
NA,NA,TRBJ2-3,TRBV4-1,CASSQEVVPVDTQYF,TGCGCCAGCAGCCAAGAAGTTGTACCGGTGGATACGCAGTATTTT
NA,TRBD1,TRBJ2-7,TRBV5-1,CASSPRQGTSYEQYF,TGCGCCAGCAGCCCTAGACAGGGTACTTCCTACGAGCAGTACTTC
NA,NA,TRBJ1-6,TRBV2,CASSEDRGGSSSPLHF,TGTGCCAGCAGTGAGGACCGCGGGGGCTCTAGTTCACCCCTCCACTTT
few,TRBD1,TRBJ1-1,TRBV29-1,CSVDSTGTWTEAFF,TGCAGCGTTGATTCGACAGGGACGTGGACTGAAGCTTTCTTT
NA,TRBD2,TRBJ2-7,TRBV5-1,CASSTGGVAAHYEQYF,TGCGCCAGCAGCACGGGAGGGGTAGCGGCCCACTACGAGCAGTACTTC